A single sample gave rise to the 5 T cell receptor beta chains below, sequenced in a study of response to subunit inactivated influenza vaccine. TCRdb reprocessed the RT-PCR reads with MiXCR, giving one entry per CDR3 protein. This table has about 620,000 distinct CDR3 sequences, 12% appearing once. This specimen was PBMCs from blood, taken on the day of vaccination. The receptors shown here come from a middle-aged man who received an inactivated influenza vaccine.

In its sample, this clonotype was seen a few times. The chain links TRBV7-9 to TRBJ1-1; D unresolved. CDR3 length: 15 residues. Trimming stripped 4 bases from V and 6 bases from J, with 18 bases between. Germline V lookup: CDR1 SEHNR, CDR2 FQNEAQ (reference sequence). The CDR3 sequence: CASSSRLLGRPEAFF. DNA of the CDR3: TGTGCCAGCAGCTCCCGATTATTAGGGCGTCCTGAAGCTTTCTTT.

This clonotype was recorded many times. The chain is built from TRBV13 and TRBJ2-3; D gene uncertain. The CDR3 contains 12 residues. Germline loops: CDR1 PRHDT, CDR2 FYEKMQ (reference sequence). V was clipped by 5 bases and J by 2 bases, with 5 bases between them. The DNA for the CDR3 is TGTGCCAGCAGCACCCACACAGATACGCAGTATTTT. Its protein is CASSTHTDTQYF.

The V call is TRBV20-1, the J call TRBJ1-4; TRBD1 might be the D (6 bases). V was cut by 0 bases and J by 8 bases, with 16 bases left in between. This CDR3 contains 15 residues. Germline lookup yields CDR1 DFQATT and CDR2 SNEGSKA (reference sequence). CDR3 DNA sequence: TGCAGTGCTAGAGATCCCGGGGGCGCGGGAGAAAAACTGTTTTTT. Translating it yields CSARDPGGAGEKLFF.

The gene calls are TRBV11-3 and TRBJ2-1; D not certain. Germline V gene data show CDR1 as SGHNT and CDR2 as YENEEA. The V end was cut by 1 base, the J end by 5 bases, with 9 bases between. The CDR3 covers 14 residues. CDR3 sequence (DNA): TGTGCCAGCAGCTTAGGGAAAGCTAACAATGAGCAGTTCTTC. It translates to CASSLGKANNEQFF. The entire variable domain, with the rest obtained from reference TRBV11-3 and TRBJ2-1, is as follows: EAGVVQSPRYKIIEKKQPVAFWCNPISGHNTLYWYLQNLGQGPELLIRYENEEAVDDSQLPKDRFSAERLKGVDSTLKIQPAELGDSAVYLCASSLGKANNEQFFGPGTRLTVL.

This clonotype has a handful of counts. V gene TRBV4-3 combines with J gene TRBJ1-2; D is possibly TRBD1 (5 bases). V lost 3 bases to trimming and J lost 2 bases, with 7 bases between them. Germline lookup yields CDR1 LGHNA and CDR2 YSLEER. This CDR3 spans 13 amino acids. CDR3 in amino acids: CASSHRVNYGYTF. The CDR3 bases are TGCGCCAGCAGCCACAGGGTCAACTATGGCTACACCTTC.